These 13 T cell receptor beta chains share one sample of origin, sequenced in a study of T-cell memory formation after mild COVID-19. TCRdb used MiXCR to reprocess the 5' RACE reads, holding one entry per CDR3 protein. Of roughly 480,000 distinct CDR3 sequences listed, approximately 23% are singletons. Source material: PBMCs or a T cell subset sorted from them (not recorded which). The receptors were gathered from an adult woman who had mild COVID-19 (a few samples of this study predate the infection). Cell type and time point are not known.

This clonotype occurred a few times. This sequence joins TRBV7-2 and TRBJ1-1, with D maybe TRBD1 (5 bases). This CDR3 has 13 amino acids. Germline CDR1 reads SGHTA; CDR2 reads FQGNSA. V lost 2 bases and J 4 bases, leaving 8 bases between the germline ends. The CDR3 is CASSLYGGTEAFF. As DNA, the CDR3 is TGTGCCAGCAGCTTATATGGGGGCACTGAAGCTTTCTTT.

This sequence joins TRBV6-5 and TRBJ1-1, with D possibly TRBD1 on 5 matching bases. V was pared by 5 bases and J by 0 bases, with 10 bases between. In germline, CDR1 is MNHEY, CDR2 SVGAGI. The CDR3 is made up of 14 amino acids. The CDR3 protein is CASSQRQLNTEAFF. DNA of the CDR3: TGTGCCAGCAGTCAGAGACAGCTGAACACTGAAGCTTTCTTT.

The V call is TRBV20-1, the J call TRBJ1-6; D not certain. Germline V gene lookup returns CDR1 DFQATT and CDR2 SNEGSKA (reference sequence). V lost 0 bases and J 7 bases, leaving 16 bases between the germline ends. The CDR3 runs to 16 residues. This CDR3 reads CSARDISREGNSPLHF. The CDR3 region has the DNA TGCAGTGCTAGAGATATTAGTCGTGAGGGAAATTCACCCCTCCACTTT.

The rearrangement joins TRBV20-1 to TRBJ1-5; D perhaps matches TRBD1 (5 bases). The CDR3 consists of 17 residues. The ends were cut back, 0 bases at V and 0 bases at J, with 15 bases in the middle. CDR1 DFQATT and CDR2 SNEGSKA come from the germline V gene (reference sequence). CDR3 amino acids: CSARDLRGTDSNQPQHF. In nucleotides, the CDR3 is TGCAGTGCTAGAGATTTAAGGGGTACGGATAGCAATCAGCCCCAGCATTTT.

The rearrangement links TRBV12-3 or TRBV12-4 to TRBJ1-2, with D unresolved. V gave up 2 bases and J gave up 6 bases, with 7 bases separating them. The CDR3 is 12 amino acids. The CDR3 nucleotides read TGTGCCAGCAGTTTATTCCCAAATGGCTACACCTTC. Translating it yields CASSLFPNGYTF.

V usage is TRBV20-1 and J usage is TRBJ1-1; the D is unclear. V gave up 1 base and J gave up 1 base, with 7 bases separating them. Germline V CDR1 and CDR2: DFQATT, SNEGSKA (reference sequence). The CDR3 extends over 13 amino acids. The CDR3 loop reads CSARVPGNTEAFF. The CDR3, as DNA: TGCAGTGCTAGAGTGCCGGGGAACACTGAAGCTTTCTTT.

The chain recombines TRBV4-2 with TRBJ2-3; D remains unclear. The CDR3 consists of 16 residues. Trimming left V 4 bases short and J 0 bases short, with 14 bases between. The V gene's germline CDR1 is LGHNA and CDR2 YNFKEQ. The CDR3 DNA follows: TGTGCCAGCAGCCTGGGATATGGAGCTAGCACAGATACGCAGTATTTT. It yields the protein CASSLGYGASTDTQYF.

This clonotype was counted between two and nine times. The V call is TRBV19, the J call TRBJ2-1, with TRBD2 matching 10 bases. Trimming cost V 3 bases and J 8 bases; bases outside gene matches: 10. Germline V gene sequence: CDR1 LNHDA, CDR2 SQIVND (reference sequence). The CDR3 length is 16 residues. CDR3 region: CASSISASGGAYEQFF. The CDR3 DNA is TGTGCCAGTAGTATTTCAGCGAGCGGGGGGGCCTATGAGCAGTTCTTC.

The CDR3 DNA reads TGCAGCGTTGGACTAGCGGGAGTCCACAATGAGCAGTTCTTC. It specifies CSVGLAGVHNEQFF. The chain has TRBV29-1 and TRBJ2-1, with TRBD2 matching over 12 bases. With V trimmed by 4 bases and J by 5 bases, 3 bases remained unmatched. The CDR3 is 14 residues long. Germline values: CDR1 SQVTM, CDR2 ANQGSEA.

This chain uses TRBV7-9 with TRBJ2-5, with TRBD2 identical over 7 bases. There are 14 residues in the CDR3. Germline V gene lookup returns CDR1 SEHNR and CDR2 FQNEAQ (reference sequence). The J segment lost 2 bases and the V segment lost 5 bases, leaving 5 bases of the junction unmatched. The CDR3 nucleotides read TGTGCCAGCAGCCGCGGAGCGGGGCAAGAGACCCAGTACTTC. It translates to CASSRGAGQETQYF.

The chain joins TRBV29-1 to TRBJ2-1, with unresolved D. The CDR3 has 12 amino acids. Germline V gene lookup returns CDR1 SQVTM and CDR2 ANQGSEA. Trimming left V 8 bases short and J 5 bases short, with 13 bases between. The CDR3 DNA follows: TGCAGCTGTCATAGGGCCGACAATGAGCAGTTCTTC. Its translation: CSCHRADNEQFF.

This clonotype was counted a few times. V is TRBV6-5 and J is TRBJ1-6; D is unresolved. Looked up from germline, CDR1 is MNHEY and CDR2 is SVGAGI. The CDR3 runs to 12 residues. The V and J ends lost 6 bases and 10 bases respectively, with 10 bases between them. The CDR3 DNA is TGTGCCAGCAGCTATGGAGGATCACCCCTCCACTTT. Its translation is CASSYGGSPLHF.

This clonotype was counted only a few times. The chain links TRBV12-3 or TRBV12-4 to TRBJ2-2; 7 nucleotides line up with TRBD1. V was pared by 3 bases and J by 6 bases, with 4 bases of the junction left unmatched. This CDR3 region has 14 residues. CDR3 coding DNA: TGTGCCAGCAGTTTGCAAGGGGGCGCCGGGGAGCTGTTTTTT. This sequence encodes CASSLQGGAGELFF.